What follows are 24 T cell receptor beta chains derived from one specimen sequenced in a study of T-cell reconstitution after alpha-beta-depleted transplantation in children. Unique molecular identifiers were built into the TCRbeta library. TCRdb ran MiXCR on the PCR reads and lists one entry per CDR3 protein. The sample includes around 100,000 distinct CDR3 sequences, around 6% seen only once; the top ten take 6% to 7%. Sequenced material: PBMCs, mostly from graft donor cells, taken 60 days after TCRalphabeta/CD19-depleted stem cell transplant. All receptors derive from a female patient aged 2-9 years who had a stem cell transplant for Fanconi anemia, so the T cells may come from the graft donor.

The table lists this clonotype with many counts. J is TRBJ2-7 and V is TRBV28, with 7 bases lining up with TRBD1. Trimming cost V 6 bases and J 1 base; bases outside gene matches: 12. Germline CDR1 MDHEN, CDR2 SYDVKM. The CDR3 length is 16 residues. In DNA, the CDR3 is TGTGCCAGCAGCCTGACCTACAGGGGCTATTCCTACGAGCAGTACTTC. Its protein product is CASSLTYRGYSYEQYF.

This rearrangement joins TRBV10-3 to TRBJ1-2; D is unresolved. CDR3 length: 15 amino acids. Germline V gene lookup returns CDR1 ENHRY and CDR2 SYGVKD. The V end was cut by 4 bases, the J end by 2 bases, with 14 bases between. CDR3 loop: CAISAAGRSNYGYTF. CDR3 DNA: TGTGCCATCAGTGCGGCGGGGAGATCCAACTATGGCTACACCTTC.

Comments on this clonotype: One junction end does not reproduce the germline sequence, and a read error may be involved. V gene TRBV20-1 combines with J gene TRBJ2-1; 16 positions agree with TRBD2. The germline V gene has CDR1 DFQATT and CDR2 SNEGSKA (reference sequence). The CDR3 totals 16 residues. DNA for the CDR3: TGCTGTGCTACCGCCGGGACTAGCGGGAGGGGAATTGAGCAGTTCTTC. This sequence encodes CCATAGTSGRGIEQFF.

This clonotype was counted at least ten times. The V call is TRBV25-1, the J call TRBJ2-1; a weak D match, TRBD1 (5 bases). This CDR3 has 11 residues. Germline assignment: CDR1 MGHDK and CDR2 SYGVNS. V was clipped by 6 bases and J by 13 bases, with 13 bases between them. CDR3 DNA sequence: TGTGCCAGCAGGACAGCAAAGGTTCAGTTCTTC. Encoded protein: CASRTAKVQFF.

This clonotype occurred a few times. This chain links TRBV7-3 with TRBJ1-1; D call uncertain. Germline V lookup: CDR1 SGHTA, CDR2 FQGTGA. The CDR3 contains 13 residues. V lost 3 bases and J 3 bases, leaving 8 bases between the germline ends. The CDR3, as DNA: TGTGCCAGCAGCTTCGGTGGGGACACTGAAGCTTTCTTT. It codes for CASSFGGDTEAFF.

Ten or more counts support this clonotype. CDR3 nucleotides: TGTGCCAGCAGTCCCCTCGGTGGCGTGTCCTACGAGCAGTACTTC. Amino acid sequence: CASSPLGGVSYEQYF. The rearrangement links TRBV12-3 or TRBV12-4 to TRBJ2-7; D unclear. Trimming removed 5 bases from V and 1 base from J, with 15 bases in between. The CDR3 is 15 amino acids.

This clonotype was counted ten times or more. The chain links TRBV18 to TRBJ2-7; 10 bases map to TRBD2. Trimming at V came to 8 bases and at J to 6 bases, leaving 13 bases not matched to a gene. CDR1 KGHSH and CDR2 LQKENI come from the germline V gene. This CDR3 is 15 amino acids long. CDR3 region: CASRPSGTSVAEQYF. The CDR3 nucleotides are TGTGCCAGCCGACCTTCCGGGACTAGCGTAGCCGAGCAGTACTTC.

This clonotype occurred a few times. CDR3 residues: CASSSRDYTDTQYF. In nucleotides, the CDR3 is TGTGCCAGCAGCTCCCGGGACTACACAGATACGCAGTATTTT. This chain joins TRBV7-2 and TRBJ2-3; 7 nucleotides align to TRBD2. Germline V lookup: CDR1 SGHTA, CDR2 FQGNSA. This CDR3 is built from 14 residues. Trimming took 4 bases from V and 2 from J; bases not matched to a gene: 3.

This clonotype was recorded at least ten times. This chain links TRBV12-3 or TRBV12-4 with TRBJ2-5; 8 nucleotides agree with TRBD2. This CDR3 region has 15 residues. The trim removed 6 bases at V and 7 bases at J, leaving 13 bases unmatched. CDR3 protein: CASSPGDQREMTQYF. For the CDR3, the DNA is TGTGCCAGCAGCCCCGGGGACCAGCGGGAGATGACCCAGTACTTC.

The chain recombines TRBV2 with TRBJ1-4; D is undetermined. The V and J ends lost 3 bases and 5 bases respectively, with 16 bases between them. CDR3 length: 16 amino acids. CDR1 is SNHLY, CDR2 FYNNEI, per germline. The CDR3 loop is CASSDNRRQLNEKLFF. Here the CDR3 DNA reads TGTGCCAGCAGTGATAACCGTCGGCAGCTCAATGAAAAACTGTTTTTT.

Concerning this clonotype: A much larger clone differs from this one at a single base, so this may be a read error. V and J are TRBV20-1 and TRBJ2-3; D gene unclear. Germline CDR1 is DFQATT and CDR2 is SNEGSKA (reference sequence). CDR3 length equals 17 residues. The CDR3 loop is CCARDHHAWLTTDTQYF. CDR3 sequence (DNA): TGCTGTGCTAGAGATCACCACGCCTGGCTTACCACAGATACGCAGTATTTT.

V is TRBV7-2 and J is TRBJ1-1; 11 bases fit TRBD1. Trimming at V came to 3 bases and at J to 4 bases, leaving 4 bases not matched to a gene. In germline, CDR1 is SGHTA, CDR2 FQGNSA. The CDR3 is 15 amino acids. The CDR3 nucleotides are TGTGCCAGCAGCTTCGAGGGACAGGGGGGCACTGAAGCTTTCTTT. The encoded protein is CASSFEGQGGTEAFF. Full variable domain (outside the CDR3, taken from reference TRBV7-2 and TRBJ1-1): GAGVSQSPSNKVTEKGKDVELRCDPISGHTALYWYRQSLGQGLEFLIYFQGNSAPDKSGLPSDRFSAERTGGSVSTLTIQRTQQEDSAVYLCASSFEGQGGTEAFFGQGTRLTVV.

Here the CDR3 DNA reads TGTGCCAGCAGCCAAGTTCAGGGGTACACCGGGGAGCTGTTTTTT. Its translation is CASSQVQGYTGELFF. The V gene is TRBV3-1, the J gene TRBJ2-2; perhaps TRBD1 as D (6 bases). V lost 1 base, J lost 3 bases, and 9 bases lay in between. Germline lookup yields CDR1 LGHDT and CDR2 YNNKEL (reference sequence). The CDR3 is 15 amino acids.

This clonotype has at least ten counts. The gene calls are TRBV7-3 and TRBJ2-1; 8 bases are shared with TRBD2. Germline values: CDR1 SGHTA, CDR2 FQGTGA. There are 15 residues in the CDR3. The J segment lost 8 bases and the V segment lost 5 bases, leaving 11 bases of the junction unmatched. The CDR3 DNA reads as TGTGCCAGCAGCAATAGCGGGAATGTTATACATGAGCAGTTCTTC. It encodes CASSNSGNVIHEQFF.

This clonotype has only a few counts. V usage is TRBV28 and J usage is TRBJ1-1, with 8 positions matching TRBD1. The V and J ends lost 6 bases and 11 bases, in that order; junction bases with no gene match: 17. CDR1 MDHEN and CDR2 SYDVKM come from the germline V gene. The CDR3 runs to 15 residues. CDR3 in amino acids: CASSRRTGRAGRAFF. The CDR3, as DNA: TGTGCCAGCAGCCGCCGGACAGGGAGGGCGGGTAGGGCTTTCTTT.

The chain joins TRBV20-1 to TRBJ2-1; 8 positions agree with TRBD2. V shed 0 bases, J shed 3 bases, and the junction held 4 bases outside the gene matches. This CDR3 is 15 amino acids long. Germline V gene data show CDR1 as DFQATT and CDR2 as SNEGSKA (reference sequence). The CDR3 reads CSARDPGGLYNEQFF. The CDR3 DNA reads TGCAGTGCTAGAGATCCGGGAGGGCTCTACAATGAGCAGTTCTTC.

This clonotype was detected many times. This rearrangement joins TRBV5-5 to TRBJ2-1; D possibly matches TRBD1 or TRBD2 (6 bases each). Trimming took 9 bases from V and 7 from J, leaving 20 bases between them. Germline CDR1 and CDR2: SGHKS and YYEKEE (reference sequence). The CDR3 is 14 amino acids. The DNA of the CDR3 is TGTGCCACCAGTTACAGGGAGGTCAGGAATGAGCAGTTCTTC. It specifies CATSYREVRNEQFF. Together with reference TRBV5-5 and TRBJ2-1, the CDR3 gives the full variable domain: DAGVTQSPTHLIKTRGQQVTLRCSPISGHKSVSWYQQVLGQGPQFIFQYYEKEERGRGNFPDRFSARQFPNYSSELNVNALLLGDSALYLCATSYREVRNEQFFGPGTRLTVL.

This clonotype has at least ten counts. The chain uses TRBV9 and TRBJ2-1; 8 positions agree with TRBD2. Germline V gene sequence: CDR1 SGDLS, CDR2 YYNGEE. V lost 2 bases and J lost 6; bases outside the gene matches: 7. The CDR3 spans 15 residues. CDR3 DNA: TGTGCCAGCAGCGTGTCGGGAGGGCCGGTCAATGAGCAGTTCTTC. It yields the protein CASSVSGGPVNEQFF.

This clonotype was seen repeatedly, ten times or more. The chain links TRBV9 to TRBJ2-3, with a tentative D call TRBD2 (6 bases). Trimming took 0 bases from V and 4 from J, leaving 21 bases between them. The CDR3 consists of 18 residues. The germline gives CDR1 SGDLS, CDR2 YYNGEE. The CDR3 nucleotides read TGTGCCAGCAGCGTAGCGCTCGGGACTCTCGAAAATGCAGATACGCAGTATTTT. Protein product: CASSVALGTLENADTQYF.

This clonotype was recorded many times. The CDR3 coding sequence is TGTGCCAGCAGTTACAGTCCGGCCACAGATACGCAGTATTTT. Protein sequence: CASSYSPATDTQYF. The chain recombines TRBV12-3 or TRBV12-4 with TRBJ2-3, with D unclear. The germline V and J ends were trimmed by 4 bases and 2 bases, with 10 bases remaining between them. This CDR3 has 14 residues.

The chain uses TRBV12-3 or TRBV12-4 and TRBJ2-1; maybe TRBD2 (6 bases). V was cut by 5 bases and J by 4 bases, with 15 bases left in between. CDR3 length: 15 residues. CDR3 region: CASSQTSRFYNEQFF. The CDR3 DNA reads as TGTGCCAGCAGTCAGACTAGTAGGTTTTACAATGAGCAGTTCTTC.

The chain joins TRBV6-1 to TRBJ2-5, with 13 nucleotides matching TRBD2. J gave up 4 bases and V 6 bases, and 8 bases lay outside the gene matches. The CDR3 covers 16 residues. Germline lookup yields CDR1 MNHNS and CDR2 SASEGT. The CDR3 DNA reads TGTGCCAGCAGCCTAACTAGCGGGGGGGCCTCAGAGACCCAGTACTTC. This gives the protein CASSLTSGGASETQYF.

A note on this clonotype: No DNA is shown, since the ends of the CDR3 on it are uncertain; the CDR3 is the one TCRdb lists. The CDR3 loop is CAMGFGPGNNEQFF. The rearrangement joins TRBV28 to TRBJ2-1; the table's D gene call, TRBD1, was not cross checked with the DNA. CDR1 is MDHEN and CDR2 is SYDVKM in the germline V gene. From its first to its last residue, the CDR3 has 14 amino acids.

This clonotype was detected a few times. The CDR3 ends on some other residue instead of the conserved phenylalanine or tryptophan, so this is likely a read error. The DNA is omitted, as the CDR3 cannot be located on it reliably, and the CDR3 follows TCRdb's listing. V is TRBV18 and J is TRBJ2-5; the table's D gene call, TRBD2, was not cross checked with the DNA. Germline V gene data show CDR1 as KGHSH and CDR2 as LQKENI. With termini counted, the CDR3 has 14 amino acids. CDR3: CASSPTGTSGRRSI.